This TCR beta chain was captured in a study of T cells in Graves' hyperthyroidism and ophthalmopathy. As concerns this clonotype: The antigen is not known.

Regions amplified from RNA transcripts were the TCR beta CDR3 regions. First-round RT-PCR of the TCR CDR3 relied on the HTBI primer set. TCRdb re-called the multiplex PCR reads through MiXCR, storing one row per CDR3 protein. The table includes hundreds of thousands of distinct CDR3 sequences, about 45% detected once. The V and J ends lost 0 bases and 11 bases respectively, with 8 bases between them. The CDR3 extends over 12 amino acids. CDR1 and CDR2 (germline): LNHNV, YYDKDF (reference sequence). Regarding the study as a whole: Most expanded thyroid clonotypes above 0.001 recurred in blood. Ophthalmopathy stood apart from stable hyperthyroidism in a 13 V-J model.

Source material: peripheral blood or thyroid tissue (not recorded which). This chain links TRBV15 with TRBJ1-5, with a weak D call TRBD1 (6 bases). The clonotype was recovered from a woman aged 18-30 years with Graves' hyperthyroidism. This chain's CDR3 is CATSRDQGSQHF. The CDR3 DNA reads as TGTGCCACCAGCAGAGATCAGGGGTCCCAGCATTTT.